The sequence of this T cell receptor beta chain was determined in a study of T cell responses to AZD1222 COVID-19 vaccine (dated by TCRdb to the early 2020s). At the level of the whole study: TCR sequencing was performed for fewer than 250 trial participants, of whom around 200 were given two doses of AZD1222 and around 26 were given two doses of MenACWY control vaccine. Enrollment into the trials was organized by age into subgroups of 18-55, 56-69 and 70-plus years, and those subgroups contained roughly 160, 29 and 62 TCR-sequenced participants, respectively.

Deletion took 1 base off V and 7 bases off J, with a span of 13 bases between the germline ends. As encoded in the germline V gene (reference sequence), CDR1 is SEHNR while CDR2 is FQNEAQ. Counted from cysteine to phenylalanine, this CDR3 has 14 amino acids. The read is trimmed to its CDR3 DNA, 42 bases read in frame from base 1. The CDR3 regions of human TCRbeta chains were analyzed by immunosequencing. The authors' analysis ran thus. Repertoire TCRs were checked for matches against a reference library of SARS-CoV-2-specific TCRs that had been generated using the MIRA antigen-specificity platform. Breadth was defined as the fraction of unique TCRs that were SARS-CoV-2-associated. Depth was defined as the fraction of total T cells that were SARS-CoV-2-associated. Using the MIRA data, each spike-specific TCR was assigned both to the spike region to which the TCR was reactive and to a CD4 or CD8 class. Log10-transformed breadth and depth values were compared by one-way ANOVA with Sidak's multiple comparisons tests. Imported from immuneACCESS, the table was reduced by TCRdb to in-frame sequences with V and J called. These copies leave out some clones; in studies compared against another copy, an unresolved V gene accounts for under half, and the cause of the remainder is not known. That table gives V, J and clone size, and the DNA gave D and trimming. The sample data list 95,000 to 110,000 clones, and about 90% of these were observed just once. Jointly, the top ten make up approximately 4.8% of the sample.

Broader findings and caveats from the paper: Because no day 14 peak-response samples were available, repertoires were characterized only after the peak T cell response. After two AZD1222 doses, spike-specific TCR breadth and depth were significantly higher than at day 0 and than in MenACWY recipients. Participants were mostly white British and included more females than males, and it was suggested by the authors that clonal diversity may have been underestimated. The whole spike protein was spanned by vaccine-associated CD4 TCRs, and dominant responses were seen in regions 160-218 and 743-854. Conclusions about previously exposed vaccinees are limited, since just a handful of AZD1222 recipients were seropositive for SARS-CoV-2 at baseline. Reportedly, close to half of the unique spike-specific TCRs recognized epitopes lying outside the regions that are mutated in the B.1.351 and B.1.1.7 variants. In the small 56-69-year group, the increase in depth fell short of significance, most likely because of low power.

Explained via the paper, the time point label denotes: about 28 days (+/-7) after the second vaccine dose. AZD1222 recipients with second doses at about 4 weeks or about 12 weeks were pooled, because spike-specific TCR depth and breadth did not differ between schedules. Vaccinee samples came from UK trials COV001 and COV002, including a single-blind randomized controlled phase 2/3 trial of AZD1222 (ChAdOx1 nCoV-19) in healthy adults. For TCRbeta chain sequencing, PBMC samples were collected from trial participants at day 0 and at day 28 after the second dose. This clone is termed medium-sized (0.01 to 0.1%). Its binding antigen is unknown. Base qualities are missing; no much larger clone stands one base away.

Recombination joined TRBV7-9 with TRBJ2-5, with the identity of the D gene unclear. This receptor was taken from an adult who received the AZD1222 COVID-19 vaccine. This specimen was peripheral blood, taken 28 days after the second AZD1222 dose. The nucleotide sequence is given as TGTGCCAGCAGCTTAGGTGATTTAGGCGGGACCCAGTACTTC. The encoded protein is CASSLGDLGGTQYF. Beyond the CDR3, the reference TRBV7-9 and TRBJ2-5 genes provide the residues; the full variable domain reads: DTGVSQNPRHKITKRGQNVTFRCDPISEHNRLYWYRQTLGQGPEFLTYFQNEAQLEKSRLLSDRFSAERPKGSFSTLEIQRTEQGDSAMYLCASSLGDLGGTQYFGPGTRLLVL.